This TCR beta chain was recorded in a study of T cells in localized non-small cell lung cancer. Findings and caveats of the study: Longer survival (overall) was linked to higher T cell density in blood. Adjacent lung tissue had a median 57 of the top 100 clones found in the tumor.

Data came from immunoSEQ multiplex PCR; TCRdb stores just in-frame clones and leaves some out. This sample has 35,000 or so clones, with roughly nine tenths found just once. Germline V gene sequence: CDR1 WSHSY, CDR2 SAAADI. The CDR3 covers 14 residues. V shed 6 bases, J shed 2 bases, and the junction held 5 bases outside the gene matches. With regard to this clone: Antigen unknown.

The chain combines TRBV10-2 with TRBJ2-7, with TRBD1 matching over 9 bases. This sequence was found in a man between 40 and 75 years old with stage I lung adenocarcinoma. Sequencing was performed on peripheral blood, taken before any cancer treatment. This CDR3 reads CASRSGQGTYEQYF. The CDR3 coding sequence is TGCGCCAGCAGAAGCGGACAGGGGACCTACGAGCAGTACTTC.